Following are 30 T cell receptor beta chains from one sample sequenced in a study of T cell repertoires in cytomegalovirus infection. TCRdb reprocessed the reads via MiXCR and lists one record per CDR3 protein. The table records approximately 500,000 distinct CDR3 sequences, more than 15% of them present only once. Sequenced input: CD8+ T cells from PBMCs. The receptors derive from a human donor in good health (CMV status not recorded). Some clones in this sample may be carry-over from other donors' samples.

This clonotype was seen repeatedly, ten times or more. The gene calls are TRBV6-1 and TRBJ2-3; D uncertain. Trimming cost V 10 bases and J 0 bases, with 14 bases left between them. The CDR3 is 14 amino acids. CDR1 is MNHNS, CDR2 SASEGT, per germline. CDR3: CATRGGPSTDTQYF. CDR3 in DNA: TGTGCCACCCGAGGCGGCCCGAGCACAGATACGCAGTATTTT.

This clonotype was recorded many times. The chain carries TRBV5-1 and TRBJ2-5; TRBD1 aligns across 10 bases. Germline V gene sequence: CDR1 SGHRS, CDR2 YFSETQ. V shed 0 bases, J shed 1 base, and the junction held 3 bases outside the gene matches. CDR3 length: 16 amino acids. CDR3 sequence reads: CASSLEGQGFQETQYF. Written as DNA, the CDR3 is TGCGCCAGCAGCTTGGAGGGACAGGGGTTCCAAGAGACCCAGTACTTC.

The chain links TRBV28 to TRBJ1-2; D unresolved. Germline CDR1 reads MDHEN; CDR2 reads SYDVKM. V lost 6 bases to trimming and J lost 5 bases, with 7 bases between them. The CDR3 length is 11 residues. The CDR3 sequence is CASRTSYGYTF. The CDR3 DNA sequence: TGTGCCAGCAGGACCTCGTATGGCTACACCTTC.

This clonotype was detected a few times. This chain uses TRBV4-2 with TRBJ2-7; 9 bases fit TRBD1. The germline V gene has CDR1 LGHNA and CDR2 YNFKEQ. Trimming at V came to 1 base and at J to 4 bases, leaving 17 bases not matched to a gene. This CDR3 has 19 residues. This CDR3 reads CASSQGGLEGTGIVYEQYF. CDR3 nucleotides: TGTGCCAGCAGCCAAGGGGGTCTTGAAGGGACAGGGATCGTTTACGAGCAGTACTTC.

The chain carries TRBV6-1 and TRBJ2-7, with 9 nucleotides matching TRBD1. Germline CDR1 MNHNS, CDR2 SASEGT. The length of the CDR3 is 14 residues. V was clipped by 4 bases and J by 6 bases; unmatched bases: 7. CDR3 DNA sequence: TGTGCCAGCAGTGGCGGGGACAGGGTTGGCGAGCAGTACTTC. This sequence encodes CASSGGDRVGEQYF.

This clonotype was seen many times. The chain links TRBV27 to TRBJ1-1, with D unclear. Trimming took 2 bases from V and 3 from J, leaving 7 bases between them. From germline, CDR1 is MNHEY and CDR2 SMNVEV (reference sequence). This CDR3 has 13 amino acids. CDR3 residues: CASSLVVDTEAFF. In DNA, the CDR3 is TGTGCCAGCAGTTTAGTGGTGGACACTGAAGCTTTCTTT.

This clonotype was seen many times. The gene calls are TRBV2 and TRBJ2-2; D may be TRBD1 (6 bases). CDR1 is SNHLY and CDR2 is FYNNEI in the germline V gene. The CDR3 loop spans 16 amino acids. With 5 bases removed from V and 1 base from J, the gap between germline ends came to 14 bases. DNA of the CDR3: TGTGCCAGCAGTTCGCCCGGGACATTGAACACCGGGGAGCTGTTTTTT. Protein sequence: CASSSPGTLNTGELFF.

The table lists this clonotype with many counts. The chain carries TRBV7-6 and TRBJ2-2; D unresolved. CDR1 and CDR2 (germline): SGHVS, FNYEAQ. V dropped 2 bases and J dropped 4 bases, with 11 bases sitting between them. The CDR3 contains 15 residues. CDR3 bases: TGTGCCAGCAGCTTAAAAGCGATCCGCACCGGGGAGCTGTTTTTT. Translated: CASSLKAIRTGELFF.

V usage is TRBV20-1 and J usage is TRBJ1-5; D gene unclear. Deletions cut 3 bases from V and 0 bases from J, with 6 bases between. Germline V gene sequence: CDR1 DFQATT, CDR2 SNEGSKA (reference sequence). The CDR3 extends over 13 amino acids. The CDR3 nucleotides are TGCAGTGCTAGGGCGATTAGCAATCAGCCCCAGCATTTT. Protein product: CSARAISNQPQHF.

This clonotype was seen at least ten times. J is TRBJ1-1 and V is TRBV2, with 7 bases aligning to TRBD1. The CDR3 loop spans 15 amino acids. The trim removed 9 bases at V and 1 base at J, leaving 11 bases unmatched. Germline V CDR1 and CDR2: SNHLY, FYNNEI. The CDR3 DNA follows: TGTGCCAGTCCCCTTAGGGACAGAGAGAACACTGAAGCTTTCTTT. It encodes CASPLRDRENTEAFF.

With regard to this clonotype: The junction departs from germline at one end; a sequencing error may be responsible. The genes are TRBV28 and TRBJ2-7, with TRBD2 matching 10 bases. The CDR3 contains 14 residues. CDR1 is MDHEN and CDR2 is SYDVKM in the germline V gene. In DNA form, the CDR3 reads TGTGCCAACAGTTTAAGAGCGGGAGGGCCCGAGCAGTACTTC. This translates into CANSLRAGGPEQYF.

The sample holds a few counts of this clonotype. The V gene is TRBV5-1, the J gene TRBJ2-1; 13 bases fit TRBD2. The CDR3 is made up of 15 amino acids. V shed 4 bases, J shed 5 bases, and the junction held 3 bases outside the gene matches. Germline CDR1 SGHRS, CDR2 YFSETQ. This CDR3 reads CASSVGLAGHNEQFF. The CDR3 coding sequence is TGCGCCAGCAGCGTGGGACTAGCGGGGCACAATGAGCAGTTCTTC.

The chain carries TRBV6-4 and TRBJ2-1; the match to TRBD2 covers 11 bases. Looked up from germline, CDR1 is MRHNA and CDR2 is SNTAGT. Trimming cost V 0 bases and J 1 base; bases outside gene matches: 5. The CDR3 runs 18 residues. CDR3: CASSDSGLAGGSYNEQFF. DNA for the CDR3: TGTGCCAGCAGTGACTCGGGCCTAGCGGGAGGTTCCTACAATGAGCAGTTCTTC.

The rearrangement joins TRBV11-2 to TRBJ1-2; D call uncertain. The CDR3 runs to 13 residues. CDR1 and CDR2 (germline): SGHAT, FQNNGV. Trimming cost V 4 bases and J 7 bases, with 13 bases left between them. CDR3: CASSSPQSSGYTF. The CDR3 region has the DNA TGTGCCAGCAGCTCCCCCCAATCCTCTGGCTACACCTTC.

This clonotype was detected a few times. This CDR3 reads CASSLRHLIEAFF. The CDR3 DNA reads as TGTGCCAGCAGCCTCCGACACCTCATTGAAGCTTTCTTT. The chain employs TRBV12-3 or TRBV12-4 and TRBJ1-1, with unresolved D. The V end was cut by 6 bases, the J end by 7 bases, with 15 bases between. The CDR3 loop spans 13 amino acids.

This chain links TRBV6-6 with TRBJ1-1; D not certain. This CDR3 is 10 amino acids long. The V end was cut by 0 bases, the J end by 8 bases, with 1 base between. CDR1 and CDR2 from the germline V gene are MNHNY and SVGAGI (reference sequence). CDR3: CASSYSEAFF. The DNA for the CDR3 is TGTGCCAGCAGTTACTCCGAAGCTTTCTTT.

This clonotype was seen only a few times. The V and J genes are TRBV6-6 and TRBJ2-7; D assignment may be TRBD1 or TRBD2 (5 bases each). The CDR3 runs 14 residues. Trimming took off 7 bases at V and 2 bases at J, with 15 bases between the two ends. The V gene's germline CDR1 is MNHNY and CDR2 SVGAGI (reference sequence). The CDR3 spells CASNPGAVAYEQYF. CDR3 coding DNA: TGTGCCAGCAATCCCGGGGCGGTTGCCTACGAGCAGTACTTC.

This clonotype was seen ten or more times. This chain uses TRBV3-1 with TRBJ1-2; no clear D gene. In germline, CDR1 is LGHDT, CDR2 YNNKEL (reference sequence). The CDR3 covers 14 residues. V lost 1 base, J lost 5 bases, and 11 bases lay in between. The CDR3 nucleotides are TGTGCCAGCAGCCAAGCGCCACATAAATATGGCTACACCTTC. It is translated as CASSQAPHKYGYTF. Full variable domain (outside the CDR3, taken from reference TRBV3-1 and TRBJ1-2): DTAVSQTPKYLVTQMGNDKSIKCEQNLGHDTMYWYKQDSKKFLKIMFSYNNKELIINETVPNRFSPKSPDKAHLNLHINSLELGDSAVYFCASSQAPHKYGYTFGSGTRLTVV.

This clonotype showed up many times. The rearrangement links TRBV12-3 or TRBV12-4 to TRBJ1-5; 7 bases line up with TRBD1. V gave up 6 bases and J gave up 4 bases; unmatched junction bases: 9. This CDR3 has 15 amino acids. CDR3 sequence (DNA): TGTGCCAGCAGCCTGGTGACAGGGTTTAATCAGCCCCAGCATTTT. It specifies CASSLVTGFNQPQHF.

This clonotype was recorded many times. The chain combines TRBV12-3 or TRBV12-4 with TRBJ2-3, with D tentatively TRBD2 (5 bases). V lost 3 bases and J lost 5, with 15 bases in between. This CDR3 region has 15 residues. The CDR3 bases are TGTGCCAGCAGTTTGGCGGACTCTCGAGTAGATACGCAGTATTTT. Translation gives CASSLADSRVDTQYF.

The chain joins TRBV27 to TRBJ2-1; no clear D gene. Germline CDR1 and CDR2: MNHEY and SMNVEV (reference sequence). Deletions cut 8 bases from V and 2 bases from J, with 13 bases between. CDR3 length equals 14 residues. The CDR3 is CASGMDGTYNEQFF. The CDR3 coding sequence is TGTGCCAGCGGAATGGACGGAACCTACAATGAGCAGTTCTTC.

V and J are TRBV29-1 and TRBJ1-1; D is undetermined. The CDR3 consists of 12 residues. Germline V gene sequence: CDR1 SQVTM, CDR2 ANQGSEA. Deletions cut 4 bases from V and 4 bases from J, with 10 bases between. CDR3 nucleotide sequence: TGCAGCGTTGGCCGTGAGGGCACTGAAGCTTTCTTT. Protein product: CSVGREGTEAFF.

In this sample, this clonotype turned up many times. V gene TRBV7-8 combines with J gene TRBJ2-2, with a weak D call TRBD1 (5 bases). The length of the CDR3 is 16 residues. Between the trimmed V and J ends, which lost 6 bases and 0 bases, there was a span of 14 bases. Germline CDR1 is SGHVS and CDR2 is FQNEAQ. The CDR3 nucleotides are TGTGCCAGCAGTGAAGGGGTAGCCCCGAACACCGGGGAGCTGTTTTTT. This translates into CASSEGVAPNTGELFF.

This clonotype was counted a few times. V is TRBV5-4 and J is TRBJ2-3; 7 bases match TRBD2. This CDR3 is built from 18 residues. Trimming cost V 1 base and J 8 bases; bases outside gene matches: 19. The germline gives CDR1 SGHNT, CDR2 YYREEE (reference sequence). DNA of the CDR3: TGTGCCAGCAGCTTGCGTTCCGGGGGGTCCCGGGTGTATGGTACGCAGTATTTT. It translates to CASSLRSGGSRVYGTQYF.

The table lists this clonotype with many counts. The rearrangement links TRBV7-8 to TRBJ1-1; D ambiguous. V shed 4 bases and J shed 3 bases, with 12 bases lying between them. The CDR3 has 14 residues. Germline CDR1 and CDR2: SGHVS and FQNEAQ. The CDR3 bases are TGTGCCAGCAGCTACATCGAAGGCGACACTGAAGCTTTCTTT. This encodes CASSYIEGDTEAFF.

This clonotype has a count of ten or more. This rearrangement joins TRBV27 to TRBJ2-5, with 7 bases that match TRBD1. V lost 5 bases, J lost 4 bases, and 10 bases stayed unmatched. Germline V gene data show CDR1 as MNHEY and CDR2 as SMNVEV (reference sequence). The CDR3 spans 15 residues. CDR3 sequence: CASSPGQASGETQYF. DNA of the CDR3: TGTGCCAGCAGTCCCGGACAGGCCTCCGGAGAGACCCAGTACTTC.

The table lists this clonotype with many counts. The V gene is TRBV7-2, the J gene TRBJ1-2; 7 bases fit TRBD1. CDR3 size: 19 residues. Germline V lookup: CDR1 SGHTA, CDR2 FQGNSA. Trimming took 1 base from V and 7 from J; bases not matched to a gene: 21. The CDR3 spells CASSLGYVTPTGFGSGYTF. The CDR3 DNA reads TGTGCCAGCAGCTTAGGGTACGTCACTCCGACAGGGTTTGGTAGTGGCTACACCTTC.

As regards this clonotype: A much larger clone lies one base from this, so it may be a read error. The chain uses TRBV6-5 and TRBJ1-2; D is ambiguous. The CDR3 is made up of 15 amino acids. The V end lost 0 bases, the J end lost 7 bases, and 15 bases lay between the germline ends. Germline assignment: CDR1 MNHEY and CDR2 SVGAGI. The DNA of the CDR3 is TGTGCCAGCAGTTACTCGGGAGGGTATCGCGGTGGCTACACCTTC. It specifies CASSYSGGYRGGYTF.

This clonotype appeared a few times. CDR3 coding DNA: TGCAGTGCTAGAGATACCGGGGGGGCCCCCGACCTCACAGATACGCAGTATTTT. Translated: CSARDTGGAPDLTDTQYF. The chain joins TRBV20-1 to TRBJ2-3; TRBD2 matches 8 bases. CDR3 length equals 18 residues. The ends lost 0 bases at V and 2 bases at J; junction bases unmatched: 13. Germline V gene lookup returns CDR1 DFQATT and CDR2 SNEGSKA (reference sequence).

The sample holds a few counts of this clonotype. The chain has TRBV5-1 and TRBJ2-2; TRBD1 matches 10 bases. The V and J ends lost 4 bases and 5 bases, in that order; junction bases with no gene match: 11. The germline gives CDR1 SGHRS, CDR2 YFSETQ. The CDR3 contains 17 residues. Here the CDR3 reads CASSRPPGQGTTGELFF. CDR3 DNA sequence: TGCGCCAGCAGCCGCCCCCCGGGACAGGGGACGACCGGGGAGCTGTTTTTT.